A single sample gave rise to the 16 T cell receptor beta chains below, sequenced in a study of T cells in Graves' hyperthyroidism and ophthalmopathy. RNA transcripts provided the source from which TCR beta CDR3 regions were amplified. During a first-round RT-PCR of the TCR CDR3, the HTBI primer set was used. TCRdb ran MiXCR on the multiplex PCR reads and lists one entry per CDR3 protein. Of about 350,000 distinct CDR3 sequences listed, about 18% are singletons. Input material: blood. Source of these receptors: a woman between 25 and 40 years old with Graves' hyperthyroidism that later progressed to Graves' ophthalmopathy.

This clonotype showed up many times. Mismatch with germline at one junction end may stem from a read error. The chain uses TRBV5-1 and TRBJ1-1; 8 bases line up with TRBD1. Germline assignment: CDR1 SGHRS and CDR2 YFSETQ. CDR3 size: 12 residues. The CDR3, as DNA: TGTGCCAGCAGCTTAGGGACAGGTGAAGCTTTCTTT. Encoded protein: CASSLGTGEAFF.

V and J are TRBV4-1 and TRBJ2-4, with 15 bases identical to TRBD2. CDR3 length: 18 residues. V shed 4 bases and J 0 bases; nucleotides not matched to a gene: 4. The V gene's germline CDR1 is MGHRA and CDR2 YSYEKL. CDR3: CASSPGLAGGLAKNIQYF. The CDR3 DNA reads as TGCGCCAGCAGCCCGGGACTAGCGGGAGGACTAGCCAAAAACATTCAGTACTTC.

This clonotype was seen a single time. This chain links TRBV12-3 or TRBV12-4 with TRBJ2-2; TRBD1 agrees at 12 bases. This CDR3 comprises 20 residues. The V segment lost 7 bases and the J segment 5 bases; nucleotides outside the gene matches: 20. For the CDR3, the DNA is TGTGCCAGCAAAAACAGGTCCAACCGGGACAGGGGGCCGAGGACCGGGGAGCTGTTTTTT. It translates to CASKNRSNRDRGPRTGELFF.

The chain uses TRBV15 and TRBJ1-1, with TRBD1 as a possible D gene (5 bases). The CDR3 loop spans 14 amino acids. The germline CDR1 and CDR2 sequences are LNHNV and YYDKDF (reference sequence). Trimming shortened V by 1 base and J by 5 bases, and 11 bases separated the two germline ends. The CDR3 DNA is TGTGCCACCAGCAGAGCTGGGGAGGGGACTGAAGCTTTCTTT. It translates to CATSRAGEGTEAFF.

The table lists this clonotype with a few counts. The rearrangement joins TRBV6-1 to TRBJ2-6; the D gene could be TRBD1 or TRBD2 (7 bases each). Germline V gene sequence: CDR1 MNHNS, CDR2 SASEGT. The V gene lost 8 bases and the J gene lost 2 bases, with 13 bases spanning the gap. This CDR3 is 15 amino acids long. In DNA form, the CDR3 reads TGTGCCAGCCCCAGGGGGAGGGCTGGGGCCAACGTCCTGACTTTC. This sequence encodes CASPRGRAGANVLTF.

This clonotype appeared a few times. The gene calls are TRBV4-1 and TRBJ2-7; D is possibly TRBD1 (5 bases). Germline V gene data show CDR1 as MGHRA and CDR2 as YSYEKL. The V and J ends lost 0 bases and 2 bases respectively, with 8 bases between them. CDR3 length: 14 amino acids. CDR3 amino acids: CASSQDAGTYEQYF. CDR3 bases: TGCGCCAGCAGCCAAGATGCAGGGACCTACGAGCAGTACTTC.

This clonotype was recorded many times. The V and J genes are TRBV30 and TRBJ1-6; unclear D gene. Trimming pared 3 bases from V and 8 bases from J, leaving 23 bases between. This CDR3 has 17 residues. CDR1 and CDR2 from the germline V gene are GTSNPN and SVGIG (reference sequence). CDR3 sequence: CAWRAKHYTGSYSPLHF. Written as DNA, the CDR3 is TGTGCCTGGAGAGCGAAACATTACACGGGGAGTTATTCACCCCTCCACTTT.

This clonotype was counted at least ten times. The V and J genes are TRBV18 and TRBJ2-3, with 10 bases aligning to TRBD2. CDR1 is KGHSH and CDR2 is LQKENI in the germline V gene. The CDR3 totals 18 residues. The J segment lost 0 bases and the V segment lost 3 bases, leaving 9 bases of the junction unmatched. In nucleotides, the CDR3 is TGTGCCAGCTCACCCGAAATTCGAGCGGGGGGGAGCACAGATACGCAGTATTTT. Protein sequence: CASSPEIRAGGSTDTQYF.

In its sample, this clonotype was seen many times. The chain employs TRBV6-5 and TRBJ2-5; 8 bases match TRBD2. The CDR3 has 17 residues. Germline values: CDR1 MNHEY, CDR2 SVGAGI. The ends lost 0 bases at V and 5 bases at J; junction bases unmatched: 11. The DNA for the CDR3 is TGTGCCAGCAGTTACTCCCCCCCGCGGGGGGAGGAGGAGACCCAGTACTTC. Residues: CASSYSPPRGEEETQYF.

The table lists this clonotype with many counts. CDR3: CAISESNQPQHF. The CDR3 DNA reads as TGTGCCATCAGTGAGTCGAATCAGCCCCAGCATTTT. V gene TRBV10-3 combines with J gene TRBJ1-5; D uncertain. Trimming stripped 0 bases from V and 4 bases from J, with 1 base between. Germline loops: CDR1 ENHRY, CDR2 SYGVKD. This CDR3 contains 12 residues.

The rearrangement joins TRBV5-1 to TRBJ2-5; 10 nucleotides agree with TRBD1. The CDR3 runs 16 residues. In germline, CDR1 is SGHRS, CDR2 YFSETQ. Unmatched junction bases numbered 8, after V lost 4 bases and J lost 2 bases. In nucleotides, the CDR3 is TGCGCCAGCAGCCCCCGGGACAGGGGTAATCAAGAGACCCAGTACTTC. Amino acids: CASSPRDRGNQETQYF.

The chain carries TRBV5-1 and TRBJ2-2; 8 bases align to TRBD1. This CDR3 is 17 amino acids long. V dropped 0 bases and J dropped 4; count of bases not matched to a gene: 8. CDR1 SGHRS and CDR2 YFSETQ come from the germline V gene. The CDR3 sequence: CASSLVQGAGATGELFF. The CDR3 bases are TGCGCCAGCAGCTTGGTGCAGGGGGCAGGTGCCACCGGGGAGCTGTTTTTT.

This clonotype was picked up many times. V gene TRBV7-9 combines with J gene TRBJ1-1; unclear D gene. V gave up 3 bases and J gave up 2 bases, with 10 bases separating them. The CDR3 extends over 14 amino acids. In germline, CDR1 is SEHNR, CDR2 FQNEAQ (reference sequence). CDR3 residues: CASSFSGVNTEAFF. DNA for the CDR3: TGTGCCAGCAGCTTTTCCGGGGTAAACACTGAAGCTTTCTTT.

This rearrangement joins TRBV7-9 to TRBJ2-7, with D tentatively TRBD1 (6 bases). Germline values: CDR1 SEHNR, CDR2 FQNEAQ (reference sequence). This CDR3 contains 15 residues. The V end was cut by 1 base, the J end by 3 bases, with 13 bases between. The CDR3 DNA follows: TGTGCCAGCAGCTTAGTTGGGGCAGGGGTCTACGAGCAGTACTTC. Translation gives CASSLVGAGVYEQYF.

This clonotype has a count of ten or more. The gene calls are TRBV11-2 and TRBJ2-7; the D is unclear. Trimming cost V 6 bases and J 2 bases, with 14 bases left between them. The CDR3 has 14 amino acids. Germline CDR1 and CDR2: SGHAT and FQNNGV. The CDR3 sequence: CASSGMGSTYEQYF. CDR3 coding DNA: TGTGCCAGCAGTGGAATGGGCAGTACCTACGAGCAGTACTTC.

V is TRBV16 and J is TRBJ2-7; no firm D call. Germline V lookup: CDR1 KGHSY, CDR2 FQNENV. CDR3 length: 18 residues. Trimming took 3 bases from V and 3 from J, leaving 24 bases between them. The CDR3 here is CASSHTQDSGYPHYEQYF. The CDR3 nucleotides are TGTGCCAGCAGCCATACTCAGGATTCTGGATACCCACACTACGAGCAGTACTTC.